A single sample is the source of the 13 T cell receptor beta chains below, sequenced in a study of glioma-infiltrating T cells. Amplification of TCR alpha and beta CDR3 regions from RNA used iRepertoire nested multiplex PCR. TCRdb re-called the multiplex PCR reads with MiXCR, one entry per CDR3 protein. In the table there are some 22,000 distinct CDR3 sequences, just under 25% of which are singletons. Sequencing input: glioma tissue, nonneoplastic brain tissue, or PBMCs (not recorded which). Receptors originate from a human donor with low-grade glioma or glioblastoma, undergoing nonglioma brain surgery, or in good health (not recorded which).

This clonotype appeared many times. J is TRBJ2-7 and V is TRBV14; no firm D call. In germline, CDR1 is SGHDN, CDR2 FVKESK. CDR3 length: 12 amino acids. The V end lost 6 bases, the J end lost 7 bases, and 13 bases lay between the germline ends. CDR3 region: CASSVLGIEQYF. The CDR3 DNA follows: TGTGCCAGCAGTGTGTTAGGGATTGAGCAGTACTTC.

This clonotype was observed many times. Here the CDR3 reads CASSLQGPGGEYF. In nucleotides, the CDR3 is TGTGCCAGCAGCCTCCAAGGGCCTGGCGGGGAGTATTTT. J is TRBJ2-3 and V is TRBV14, with a possible D match to TRBD2 (6 bases). Per germline, CDR1 SGHDN and CDR2 FVKESK. V shed 4 bases and J shed 13 bases, with 18 bases lying between them. The CDR3 runs 13 residues.

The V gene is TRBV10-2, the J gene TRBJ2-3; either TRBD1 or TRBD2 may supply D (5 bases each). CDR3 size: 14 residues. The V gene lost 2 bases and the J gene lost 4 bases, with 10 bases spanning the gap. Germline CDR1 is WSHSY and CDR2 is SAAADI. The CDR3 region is CASSEPGTADTQYF. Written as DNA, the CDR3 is TGCGCCAGCAGTGAGCCGGGGACGGCAGATACGCAGTATTTT.

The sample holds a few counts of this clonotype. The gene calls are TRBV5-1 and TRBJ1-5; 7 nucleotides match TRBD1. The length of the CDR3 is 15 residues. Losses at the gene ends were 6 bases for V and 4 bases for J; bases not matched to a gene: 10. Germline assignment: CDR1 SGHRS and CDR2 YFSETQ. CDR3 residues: CASKPWTGENQPQHF. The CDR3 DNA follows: TGCGCCAGCAAACCTTGGACAGGCGAGAATCAGCCCCAGCATTTT.

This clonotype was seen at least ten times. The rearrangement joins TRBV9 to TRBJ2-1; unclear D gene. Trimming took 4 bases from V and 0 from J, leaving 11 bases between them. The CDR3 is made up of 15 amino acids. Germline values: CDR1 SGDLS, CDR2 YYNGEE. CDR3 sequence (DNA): TGTGCCAGCAGCCCCAGACGCCTCTCCTACAATGAGCAGTTCTTC. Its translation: CASSPRRLSYNEQFF.

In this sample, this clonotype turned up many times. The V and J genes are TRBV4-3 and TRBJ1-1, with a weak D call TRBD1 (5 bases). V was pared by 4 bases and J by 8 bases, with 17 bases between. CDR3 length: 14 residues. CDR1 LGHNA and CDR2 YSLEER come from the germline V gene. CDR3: CASSLLGPSEEAFF. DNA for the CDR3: TGCGCCAGCAGCCTCCTGGGGCCCTCTGAGGAAGCTTTCTTT.

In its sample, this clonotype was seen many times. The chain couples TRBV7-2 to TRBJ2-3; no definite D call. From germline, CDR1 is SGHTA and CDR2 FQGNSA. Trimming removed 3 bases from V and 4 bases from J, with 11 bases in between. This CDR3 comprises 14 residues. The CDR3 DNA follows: TGTGCCAGCAGCTTTGGATGGAAAGCAGATACGCAGTATTTT. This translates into CASSFGWKADTQYF.

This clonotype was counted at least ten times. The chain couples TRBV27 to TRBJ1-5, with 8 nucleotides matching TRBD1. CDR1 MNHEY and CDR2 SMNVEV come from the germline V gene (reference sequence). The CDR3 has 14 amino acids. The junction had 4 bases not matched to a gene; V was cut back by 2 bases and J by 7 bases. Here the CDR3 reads CASSLQGAGQPQHF. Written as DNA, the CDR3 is TGTGCCAGCAGTTTACAGGGGGCCGGACAGCCCCAGCATTTT.

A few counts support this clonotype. This CDR3 reads CASSPSGGADNEQFF. CDR3 DNA sequence: TGTGCCAGCAGCCCTAGCGGGGGGGCTGACAATGAGCAGTTCTTC. This rearrangement joins TRBV11-3 to TRBJ2-1; 12 positions agree with TRBD2. The V segment lost 5 bases and the J segment 5 bases; nucleotides outside the gene matches: 4. The germline gives CDR1 SGHNT, CDR2 YENEEA. This CDR3 is built from 15 residues.

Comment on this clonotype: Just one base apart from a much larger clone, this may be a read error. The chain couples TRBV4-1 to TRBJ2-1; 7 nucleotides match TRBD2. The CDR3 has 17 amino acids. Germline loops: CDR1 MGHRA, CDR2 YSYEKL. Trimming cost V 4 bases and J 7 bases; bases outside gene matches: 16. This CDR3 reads CASSPLTPGLSGNEQFF. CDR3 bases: TGCGCCAGCAGCCCCCTCACGCCGGGACTATCGGGAAATGAGCAGTTCTTC.

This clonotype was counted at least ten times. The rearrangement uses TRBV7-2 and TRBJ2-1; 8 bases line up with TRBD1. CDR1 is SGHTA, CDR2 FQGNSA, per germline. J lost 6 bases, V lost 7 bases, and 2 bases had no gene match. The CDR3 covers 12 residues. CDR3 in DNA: TGTGCCAGCAACGACAGGGGCAATGAGCAGTTCTTC. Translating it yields CASNDRGNEQFF.

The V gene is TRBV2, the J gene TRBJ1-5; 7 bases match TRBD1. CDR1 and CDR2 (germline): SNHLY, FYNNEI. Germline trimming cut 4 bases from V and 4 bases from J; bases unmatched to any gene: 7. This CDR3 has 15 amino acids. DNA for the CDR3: TGTGCCAGCAGTGCCTGGACAGGATCGAATCAGCCCCAGCATTTT. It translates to CASSAWTGSNQPQHF.

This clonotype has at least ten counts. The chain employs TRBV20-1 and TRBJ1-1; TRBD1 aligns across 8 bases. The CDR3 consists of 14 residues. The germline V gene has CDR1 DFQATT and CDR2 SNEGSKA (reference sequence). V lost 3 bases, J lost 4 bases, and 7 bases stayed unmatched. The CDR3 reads CSASPRGPGTEAFF. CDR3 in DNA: TGCAGTGCTAGCCCCAGGGGGCCGGGCACTGAAGCTTTCTTT.